The table lists the clone carrying this TCR beta chain with many counts. Mouse germline and gene names are used. The read ends 4 residues before the CDR3 terminus; that terminus is restored from the germline J gene. These data come from a study of CD8+ T cells in alopecia areata. About the study: Those receiving the skin were roughly 6-10-week-old female C3H/HeJ mice, whose grafts came from roughly 6-13-month-old C3H/HeJ donors with spontaneous alopecia.

Time point noted: mouse skin 6 weeks after grafting, around onset of hair loss. Losses at the gene ends were 1 base for V and 1 base for J; bases not matched to a gene: 1. The CDR3 sequence is 15 residues long. The germline V gene encodes CDR1 NNHDY and CDR2 SYVADS. Sequencing templates came from extracted RNA that was reverse transcribed into cDNA. TCRdb's copy holds only in-frame clones and misses some; the assay was immunoSEQ multiplex PCR. Singletons are absent from the sample, which has approximately 5,400 clones. This chain links TRBV13-3 with TRBJ2-1; 8 bases are a match to TRBD2. The clonotype was recovered from a C3H/HeJ mouse with alopecia areata. The strain's MHC haplotype is H2-k. The source material was skin, sampled at week 6. CDR3 residues: CASSDLGGNYAEQFF. The CDR3 bases that were read are TGTGCCAGCAGTGATTTGGGGGGGAACTATGCT.